The 9 T cell receptor beta chains below all came from one sample that was sequenced in a study of blood T cell repertoires in COVID-19. Clones were sequenced by immunoSEQ multiplex PCR, and TCRdb holds only the in-frame ones, with some missing. The sample lists a few hundred thousand clones, around four fifths occurring once. Source material: peripheral blood. The origin of the receptors is a woman between 45 and 60 years old with acute or convalescent COVID-19.

The chain is built from TRBV7-9 and TRBJ1-1, with a tentative D call TRBD1 (6 bases). CDR3 size: 12 residues. V lost 5 bases and J lost 6, with 10 bases in between. The germline CDR1 and CDR2 sequences are SEHNR and FQNEAQ (reference sequence). DNA for the CDR3: TGTGCCAGCAGCCCCCAGGGGTCTGAAGCTTTCTTT. It yields the protein CASSPQGSEAFF.

The chain employs TRBV12-5 and TRBJ1-1, with TRBD1 identical over 8 bases. This CDR3 region has 13 residues. The V gene's germline CDR1 is LGHNT and CDR2 FRNRAP. After removal of 7 bases from V and 4 bases from J, the junction contained 5 bases not matched to a gene. CDR3 protein: CASALTGGTEAFF. CDR3 coding DNA: TGTGCTAGTGCCTTAACAGGGGGCACTGAAGCTTTCTTT.

The chain is built from TRBV24-1 and TRBJ2-1; TRBD1 agrees at 9 bases. This CDR3 contains 15 residues. The V gene's germline CDR1 is KGHDR and CDR2 SFDVKD. The V gene end was trimmed by 4 bases and the J gene end by 8 bases; junction bases not matched to a gene: 8. CDR3 residues: CATSDPTGGGDEQFF. Written as DNA, the CDR3 is TGTGCCACCAGTGACCCGACAGGGGGGGGAGATGAGCAGTTCTTC.

The rearrangement links TRBV5-1 to TRBJ2-7; 7 nucleotides line up with TRBD1. Germline lookup yields CDR1 SGHRS and CDR2 YFSETQ. The length of the CDR3 is 16 residues. Trimming took 0 bases from V and 2 from J; bases not matched to a gene: 8. The CDR3 reads CASSLATGVRTYEQYF. CDR3 sequence (DNA): TGCGCCAGCAGCTTGGCCACAGGGGTGAGGACCTACGAGCAGTACTTC.

The genes are TRBV6-5 and TRBJ2-5; the D gene is possibly TRBD2 (5 bases). With 5 bases removed from V and 4 bases from J, the gap between germline ends came to 17 bases. CDR3 length: 15 amino acids. Germline values: CDR1 MNHEY, CDR2 SVGAGI. CDR3 DNA sequence: TGTGCCAGCAGTCCGCGTCCCCCCCGGGGAGAGACCCAGTACTTC. Translating gives CASSPRPPRGETQYF.

This chain connects TRBV6-5 to TRBJ1-2, with D maybe TRBD1 (5 bases). The V end was cut by 2 bases, the J end by 2 bases, with 6 bases between. Germline V gene data show CDR1 as MNHEY and CDR2 as SVGAGI. The CDR3 extends over 13 amino acids. The CDR3 here is CASSYDRNYGYTF. The CDR3 DNA reads as TGTGCCAGCAGTTACGACAGAAACTATGGCTACACCTTC.

This chain connects TRBV5-8 to TRBJ2-1; possible D gene TRBD2, 5 bases. Germline assignment: CDR1 SGHTS and CDR2 YDEGEE. This CDR3 region has 15 residues. V was clipped by 10 bases and J by 0 bases, with 17 bases between them. CDR3: CAATLAGLSYNEQFF. The CDR3 DNA follows: TGTGCCGCAACGCTAGCCGGCCTCTCCTACAATGAGCAGTTCTTC.

The DNA of the CDR3 is TGTGCCAGCAGCTTGGAGGCTTCCCTCTCGGGGGCTTTCTTT. Translating it yields CASSLEASLSGAFF. The chain joins TRBV5-4 to TRBJ1-1; D is unresolved. CDR3 length: 14 residues. Per germline, CDR1 SGHNT and CDR2 YYREEE (reference sequence). V was trimmed by 0 bases and J by 11 bases, leaving 17 bases between them.

This clone was seen just once. The chain links TRBV18 to TRBJ2-5; D may be TRBD2 (5 bases). This CDR3 has 13 residues. V dropped 3 bases and J dropped 3 bases, with 8 bases sitting between them. The V gene's germline CDR1 is KGHSH and CDR2 LQKENI. This CDR3 reads CASSPSGEETQYF. In nucleotides, the CDR3 is TGTGCCAGCTCACCCAGCGGAGAAGAGACCCAGTACTTC.